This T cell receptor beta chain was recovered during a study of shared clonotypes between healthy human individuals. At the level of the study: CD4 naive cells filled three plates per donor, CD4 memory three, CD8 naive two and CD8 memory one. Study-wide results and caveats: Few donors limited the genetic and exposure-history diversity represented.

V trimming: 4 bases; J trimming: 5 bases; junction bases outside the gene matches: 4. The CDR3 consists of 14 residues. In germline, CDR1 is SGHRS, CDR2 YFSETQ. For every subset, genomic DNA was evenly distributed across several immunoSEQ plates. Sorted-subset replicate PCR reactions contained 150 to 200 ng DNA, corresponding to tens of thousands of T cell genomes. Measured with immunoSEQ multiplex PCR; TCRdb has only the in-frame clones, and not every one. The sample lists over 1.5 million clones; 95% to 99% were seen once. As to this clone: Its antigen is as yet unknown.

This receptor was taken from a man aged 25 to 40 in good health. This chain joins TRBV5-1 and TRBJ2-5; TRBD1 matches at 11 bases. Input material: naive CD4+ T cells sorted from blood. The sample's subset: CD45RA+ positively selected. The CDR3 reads CASSPGQGAETQYF. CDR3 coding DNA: TGCGCCAGCAGCCCAGGACAGGGGGCTGAGACCCAGTACTTC.